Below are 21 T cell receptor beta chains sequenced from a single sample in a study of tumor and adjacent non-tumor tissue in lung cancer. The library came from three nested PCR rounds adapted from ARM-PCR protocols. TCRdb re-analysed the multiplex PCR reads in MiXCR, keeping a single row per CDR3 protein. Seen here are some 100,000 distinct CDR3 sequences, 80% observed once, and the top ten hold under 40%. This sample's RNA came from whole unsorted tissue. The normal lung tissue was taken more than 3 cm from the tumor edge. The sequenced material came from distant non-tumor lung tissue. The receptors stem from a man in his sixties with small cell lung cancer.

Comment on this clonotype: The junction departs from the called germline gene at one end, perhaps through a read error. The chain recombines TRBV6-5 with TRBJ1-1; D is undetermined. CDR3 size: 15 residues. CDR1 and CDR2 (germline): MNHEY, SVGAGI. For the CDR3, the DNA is TGTGTCAGCAGTTACTCCATCGGGCTGAACACTGAAGCTTTCTTT. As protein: CVSSYSIGLNTEAFF.

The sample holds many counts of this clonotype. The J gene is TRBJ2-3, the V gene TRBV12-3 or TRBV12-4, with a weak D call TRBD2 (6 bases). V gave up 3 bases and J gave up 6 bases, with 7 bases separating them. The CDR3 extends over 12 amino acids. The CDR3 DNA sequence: TGTGCCAGCAGTTTCGGGGGTGATACGCAGTATTTT. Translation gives CASSFGGDTQYF.

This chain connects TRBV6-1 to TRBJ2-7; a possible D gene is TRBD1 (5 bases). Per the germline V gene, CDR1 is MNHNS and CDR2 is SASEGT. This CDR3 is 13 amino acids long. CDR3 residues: CANSGAQGREQYV. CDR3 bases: TGTGCCAACAGTGGAGCGCAGGGTCGGGAGCAGTACGTC.

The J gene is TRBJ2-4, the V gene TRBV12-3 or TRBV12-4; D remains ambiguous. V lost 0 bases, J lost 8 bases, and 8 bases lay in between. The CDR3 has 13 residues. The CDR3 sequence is CASSLARRYIQYF. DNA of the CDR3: TGTGCCAGCAGTTTAGCGCGACGATACATTCAGTACTTC.

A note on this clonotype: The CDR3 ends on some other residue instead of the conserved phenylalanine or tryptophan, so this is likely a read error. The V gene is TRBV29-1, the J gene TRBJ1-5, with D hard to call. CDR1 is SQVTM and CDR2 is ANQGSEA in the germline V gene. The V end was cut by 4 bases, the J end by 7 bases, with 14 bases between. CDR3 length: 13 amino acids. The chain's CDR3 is CSVGGIGNQPQHV. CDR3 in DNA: TGCAGCGTTGGAGGGATAGGGAACCAGCCCCAGCATGTT.

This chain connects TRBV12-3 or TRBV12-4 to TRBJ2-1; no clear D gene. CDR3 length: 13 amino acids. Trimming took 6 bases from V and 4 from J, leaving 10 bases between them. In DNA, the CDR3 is TGTGCCAGCAGAGTCGGGTGTTACAATGAGCAGTTCTTC. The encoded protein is CASRVGCYNEQFF.

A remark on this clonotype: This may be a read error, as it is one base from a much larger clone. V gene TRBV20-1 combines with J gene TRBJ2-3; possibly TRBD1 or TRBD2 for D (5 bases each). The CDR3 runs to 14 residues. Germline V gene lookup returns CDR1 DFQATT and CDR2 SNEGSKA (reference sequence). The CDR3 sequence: CIARDPGDLSAQYF. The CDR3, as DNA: TGCATTGCTAGAGATCCTGGGGACCTAAGTGCGCAGTATTTT.

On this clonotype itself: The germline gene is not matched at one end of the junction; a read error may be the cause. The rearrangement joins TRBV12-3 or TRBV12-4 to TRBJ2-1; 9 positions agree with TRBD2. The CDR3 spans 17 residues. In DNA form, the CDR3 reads TGTGTCAGCAGTCTAGCTCCCCTAGCGGGACCCTACAATGAGCAGTTCTTC. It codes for CVSSLAPLAGPYNEQFF.

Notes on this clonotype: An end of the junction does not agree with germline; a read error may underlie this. CDR3 residues: CASSYLTSPNDQYF. DNA of the CDR3: TGTGCCAGCAGTTATTTGACTAGCCCCAACGATCAGTACTTC. This chain joins TRBV6-5 and TRBJ2-7; 7 bases align to TRBD2. This CDR3 spans 14 amino acids. Germline lookup yields CDR1 MNHEY and CDR2 SVGAGI.

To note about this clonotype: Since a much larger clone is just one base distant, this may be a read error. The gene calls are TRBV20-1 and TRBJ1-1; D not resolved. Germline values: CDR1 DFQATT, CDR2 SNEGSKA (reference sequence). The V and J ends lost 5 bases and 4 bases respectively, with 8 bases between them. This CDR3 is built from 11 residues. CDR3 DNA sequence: TGCAGTGCTCCCCAGAGCACTGAAGCTTTCTTT. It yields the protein CSAPQSTEAFF.

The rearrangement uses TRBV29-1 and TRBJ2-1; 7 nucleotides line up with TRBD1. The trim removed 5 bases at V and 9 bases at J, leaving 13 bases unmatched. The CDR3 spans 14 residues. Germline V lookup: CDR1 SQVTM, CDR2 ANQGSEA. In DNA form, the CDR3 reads TGCAGCGTTCGTACTAATCTTTGGGACAGTGAGCAGTTCTTC. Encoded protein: CSVRTNLWDSEQFF.

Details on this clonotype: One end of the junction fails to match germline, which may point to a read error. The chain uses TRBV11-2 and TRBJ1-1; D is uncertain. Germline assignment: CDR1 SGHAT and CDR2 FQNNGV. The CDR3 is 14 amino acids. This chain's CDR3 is CAGSVPPHNTEAFF. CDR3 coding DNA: TGTGCCGGCAGCGTCCCCCCCCACAACACTGAAGCTTTCTTT.

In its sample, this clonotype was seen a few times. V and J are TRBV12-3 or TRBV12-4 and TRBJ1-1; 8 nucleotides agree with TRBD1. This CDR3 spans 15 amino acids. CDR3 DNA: TGTGCTAGCGGCTATATACAGGGGGAAGACAGTGAAGCTTTCTTT. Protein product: CASGYIQGEDSEAFF.

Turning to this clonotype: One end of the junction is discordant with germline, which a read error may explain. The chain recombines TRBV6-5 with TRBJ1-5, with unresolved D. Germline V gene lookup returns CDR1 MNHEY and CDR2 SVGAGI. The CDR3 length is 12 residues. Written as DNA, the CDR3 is TGTGTCAGCAGTCATTCCCACCAGCCCCAGCATTTT. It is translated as CVSSHSHQPQHF.

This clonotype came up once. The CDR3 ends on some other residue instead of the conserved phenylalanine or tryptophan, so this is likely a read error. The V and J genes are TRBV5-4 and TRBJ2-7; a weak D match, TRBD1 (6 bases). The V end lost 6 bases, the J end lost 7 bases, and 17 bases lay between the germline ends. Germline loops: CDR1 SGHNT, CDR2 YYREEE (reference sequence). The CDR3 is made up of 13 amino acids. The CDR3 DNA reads TGTGCCAGCAACAACAGGGTTTCCAATGAGCAGTACCTC. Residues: CASNNRVSNEQYL.

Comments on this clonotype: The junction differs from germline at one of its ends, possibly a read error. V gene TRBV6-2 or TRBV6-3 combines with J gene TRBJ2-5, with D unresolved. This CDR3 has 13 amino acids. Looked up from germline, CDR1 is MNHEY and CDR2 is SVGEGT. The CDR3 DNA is TGTGCCAGCTACGCCGGAGACCCAGAGACCCAATACTTC. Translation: CASYAGDPETQYF.

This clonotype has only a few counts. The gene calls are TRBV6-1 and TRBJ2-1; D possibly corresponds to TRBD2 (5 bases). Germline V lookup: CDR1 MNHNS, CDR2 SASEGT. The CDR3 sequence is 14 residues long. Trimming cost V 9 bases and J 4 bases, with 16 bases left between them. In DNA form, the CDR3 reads TGTGCCAGTGCCGGCGGCGGGCTTTACAATGAGCAGTTCTTC. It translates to CASAGGGLYNEQFF.

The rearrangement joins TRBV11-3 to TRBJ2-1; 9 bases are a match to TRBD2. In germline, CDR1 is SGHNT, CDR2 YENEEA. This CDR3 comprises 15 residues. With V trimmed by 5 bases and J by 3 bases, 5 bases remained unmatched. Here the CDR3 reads CASSPSGIIYNEQFF. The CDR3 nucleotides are TGTGCCAGCAGCCCTAGCGGGATAATCTACAATGAGCAGTTCTTC.

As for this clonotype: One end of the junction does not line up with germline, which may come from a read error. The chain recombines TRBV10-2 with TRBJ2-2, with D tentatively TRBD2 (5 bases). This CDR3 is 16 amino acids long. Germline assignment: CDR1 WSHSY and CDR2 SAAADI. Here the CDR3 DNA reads TGCGCCAGCCGTGGATGGGAATTAGCGAACACCGTGGAGCTGTTTTTT. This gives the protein CASRGWELANTVELFF.

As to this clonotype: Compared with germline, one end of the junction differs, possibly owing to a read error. CDR3 coding DNA: TGTGTCAGCAGTGAAACAGCCGGAACTGGGCAAGAGACCCAGTACTTC. The encoded protein is CVSSETAGTGQETQYF. V gene TRBV6-1 combines with J gene TRBJ2-5, with D unresolved. The length of the CDR3 is 16 residues. CDR1 is MNHNS and CDR2 is SASEGT in the germline V gene.

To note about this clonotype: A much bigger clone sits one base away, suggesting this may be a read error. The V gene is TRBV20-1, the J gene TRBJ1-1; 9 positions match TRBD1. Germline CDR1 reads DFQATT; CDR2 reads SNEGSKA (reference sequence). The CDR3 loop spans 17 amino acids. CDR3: CNARVEKDRGMNTEAFF. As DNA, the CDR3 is TGCAATGCTAGAGTCGAAAAGGACAGGGGCATGAACACTGAAGCTTTCTTT.